Listed here are 26 T cell receptor beta chains from one sample, sequenced in a study of T cells in localized non-small cell lung cancer. Clones were sequenced by immunoSEQ multiplex PCR, and TCRdb holds only the in-frame ones, with some missing. The sample includes about 60,000 clones, roughly 90% of them seen just once. Here the sequenced sample was peripheral blood, taken before any cancer treatment. Receptors were obtained from a woman between 35 and 75 years old with stage I lung adenocarcinoma.

Judged by abundance, this clone is medium-sized (0.01 to 0.1%). The gene calls are TRBV4-1 and TRBJ2-7; TRBD2 agrees at 11 bases. Germline V lookup: CDR1 MGHRA, CDR2 YSYEKL. This CDR3 spans 15 amino acids. Trimming at V came to 4 bases and at J to 2 bases, leaving 4 bases not matched to a gene. This CDR3 reads CASSPLAGEPYEQYF. In DNA, the CDR3 is TGCGCCAGCAGCCCACTAGCGGGAGAGCCCTACGAGCAGTACTTC.

This clone has only a few counts. The chain uses TRBV5-5 and TRBJ2-1; no definite D call. With 4 bases removed from V and 0 bases from J, the gap between germline ends came to 14 bases. The CDR3 extends over 16 amino acids. The V gene's germline CDR1 is SGHKS and CDR2 YYEKEE (reference sequence). This chain's CDR3 is CASSPKDQSSYNEQFF. The CDR3 bases are TGTGCCAGCAGCCCAAAAGATCAGAGCTCCTACAATGAGCAGTTCTTC. Full variable domain (rest looked up from reference TRBV5-5 and TRBJ2-1): DAGVTQSPTHLIKTRGQQVTLRCSPISGHKSVSWYQQVLGQGPQFIFQYYEKEERGRGNFPDRFSARQFPNYSSELNVNALLLGDSALYLCASSPKDQSSYNEQFFGPGTRLTVL.

This clone showed up just a few times. The chain uses TRBV5-6 and TRBJ1-2, with no clear D. Per the germline V gene, CDR1 is SGHDT and CDR2 is YYEEEE. Between the trimmed V and J ends, which lost 1 base and 4 bases, there was a span of 5 bases. The CDR3 is made up of 12 amino acids. CDR3 coding DNA: TGTGCCAGCAGCTTGAGGGCCTATGGCTACACCTTC. This gives the protein CASSLRAYGYTF.

The V call is TRBV4-3, the J call TRBJ2-1; no clear D gene. CDR1 is LGHNA and CDR2 is YSLEER in the germline V gene. V lost 1 base and J lost 8, with 15 bases in between. This CDR3 contains 15 residues. Here the CDR3 reads CASSQVPPFSYEQFF. CDR3 sequence (DNA): TGCGCCAGCAGCCAAGTCCCGCCTTTTAGTTATGAGCAGTTCTTC.

The chain combines TRBV7-2 with TRBJ2-2; D tentatively fits TRBD1 or TRBD2 (7 bases each). The V and J ends lost 6 bases and 6 bases respectively, with 17 bases between them. The CDR3 is 15 residues long. CDR1 is SGHTA, CDR2 FQGNSA, per germline. The CDR3, as DNA: TGTGCCAGCAGGGTGAACAGGGGAGGGGCCGGGGAGCTGTTTTTT. As protein: CASRVNRGGAGELFF.

This chain connects TRBV6-1 to TRBJ2-3; TRBD2 is a possible D gene (7 bases). There are 13 residues in the CDR3. Trimming stripped 6 bases from V and 2 bases from J, with 9 bases between. Per germline, CDR1 MNHNS and CDR2 SASEGT. CDR3 bases: TGTGCCAGCAGCGGGGGGCTCACAGATACGCAGTATTTT. Its protein is CASSGGLTDTQYF.

This clone has only one observation. The chain has TRBV6-5 and TRBJ1-1, with 9 bases matching TRBD1. The ends lost 6 bases at V and 4 bases at J; junction bases unmatched: 6. CDR3 length equals 14 residues. Per the germline V gene, CDR1 is MNHEY and CDR2 is SVGAGI. The CDR3 region has the DNA TGTGCCAGCAGACAGGGGGCTGGTATCACTGAAGCTTTCTTT. Encoded protein: CASRQGAGITEAFF.

This clone was counted only a few times. This chain uses TRBV7-9 with TRBJ1-1, with D maybe TRBD1 (6 bases). V was shortened by 1 base and J by 0 bases, with 6 bases between the two germline ends. Per the germline V gene, CDR1 is SEHNR and CDR2 is FQNEAQ (reference sequence). The CDR3 is 14 amino acids. This CDR3 reads CASSLEGVNTEAFF. The CDR3 DNA reads TGTGCCAGCAGCTTAGAGGGGGTGAACACTGAAGCTTTCTTT.

The chain is built from TRBV14 and TRBJ2-3, with D unresolved. Germline-derived CDR1 and CDR2 are SGHDN and FVKESK. V dropped 5 bases and J dropped 3 bases, with 6 bases sitting between them. The CDR3 loop spans 12 amino acids. The CDR3 loop reads CASSINTDTQYF. Here the CDR3 DNA reads TGTGCCAGCAGCATTAATACAGATACGCAGTATTTT.

The chain joins TRBV6-5 to TRBJ2-7; D is perhaps TRBD1 (6 bases). The V and J ends lost 7 bases and 8 bases respectively, with 18 bases between them. CDR3 length equals 13 residues. Per the germline V gene, CDR1 is MNHEY and CDR2 is SVGAGI. The CDR3 loop reads CASTIPTGLKQYF. CDR3 in DNA: TGTGCCAGCACCATACCGACAGGATTAAAGCAGTACTTC.

This chain uses TRBV9 with TRBJ2-1; D is unresolved. Germline CDR1 and CDR2: SGDLS and YYNGEE. The CDR3 runs 15 residues. V was cut by 0 bases and J by 4 bases, with 11 bases left in between. The CDR3 DNA is TGTGCCAGCAGCGTAGCAGTCAACGAGTACAATGAGCAGTTCTTC. It specifies CASSVAVNEYNEQFF.

The chain joins TRBV2 to TRBJ1-3; D unclear. The ends were cut back, 6 bases at V and 1 base at J, with 7 bases in the middle. The CDR3 runs to 13 residues. Germline assignment: CDR1 SNHLY and CDR2 FYNNEI. The CDR3 region is CASRERSGNTIYF. The CDR3 nucleotides read TGTGCCAGCAGGGAAAGGTCTGGAAACACCATATATTTT.

As to this clone: At one boundary the junction diverges from the germline segment, which might be a read error. The chain couples TRBV7-9 to TRBJ2-1; TRBD2 aligns across 14 bases. The CDR3 covers 14 residues. Per the germline V gene, CDR1 is SEHNR and CDR2 is FQNEAQ (reference sequence). CDR3 region: CASSWGLAGALLLF. CDR3 coding DNA: TGTGCCAGCAGCTGGGGACTAGCGGGGGCCCTCTTGCTCTTC.

The chain couples TRBV5-1 to TRBJ2-3; D might be TRBD1 or TRBD2, each matching 6 bases. Germline assignment: CDR1 SGHRS and CDR2 YFSETQ. The ends were cut back, 2 bases at V and 3 bases at J, with 13 bases in the middle. This CDR3 comprises 15 residues. The CDR3 here is CASSLWGAGTDTQYF. The CDR3 nucleotides are TGCGCCAGCAGCTTATGGGGGGCTGGGACAGATACGCAGTATTTT.

There are a few counts of this clone. V is TRBV14 and J is TRBJ2-3; TRBD2 is a possible D gene (6 bases). Per the germline V gene, CDR1 is SGHDN and CDR2 is FVKESK. The CDR3 is 15 amino acids. Trimming took off 0 bases at V and 2 bases at J, with 9 bases between the two ends. CDR3 protein: CASSQDPGDTDTQYF. For the CDR3, the DNA is TGTGCCAGCAGCCAAGATCCGGGAGACACAGATACGCAGTATTTT.

In this sample, this clone turned up a few times. V is TRBV4-1 and J is TRBJ1-4; no definite D call. The CDR3 is 17 residues long. Germline CDR1 is MGHRA and CDR2 is YSYEKL. Trimming took off 1 base at V and 4 bases at J, with 16 bases between the two ends. CDR3 region: CASSQVDMGFHNEKLFF. The DNA for the CDR3 is TGCGCCAGCAGCCAAGTTGATATGGGGTTCCATAATGAAAAACTGTTTTTT.

The chain combines TRBV10-3 with TRBJ2-5; no firm D call. Germline CDR1 is ENHRY and CDR2 is SYGVKD. V lost 2 bases and J lost 2, with 12 bases in between. The CDR3 has 15 amino acids. In nucleotides, the CDR3 is TGTGCCATCAGTGAGGCGCTGATCGAACAAGAGACCCAGTACTTC. This sequence encodes CAISEALIEQETQYF.

The chain joins TRBV28 to TRBJ2-5; the D gene is possibly TRBD2 (6 bases). This CDR3 is built from 14 residues. Germline V gene lookup returns CDR1 MDHEN and CDR2 SYDVKM. Trimming took 5 bases from V and 7 from J, leaving 17 bases between them. As DNA, the CDR3 is TGTGCCAGCAGTCCTCCGACTAGGTCCGTGACCCAGTACTTC. Its protein product is CASSPPTRSVTQYF.

This chain links TRBV4-1 with TRBJ2-1; TRBD2 agrees at 11 bases. The V gene end was trimmed by 0 bases and the J gene end by 3 bases; junction bases not matched to a gene: 1. There are 16 residues in the CDR3. CDR1 and CDR2 (germline): MGHRA, YSYEKL. In DNA, the CDR3 is TGCGCCAGCAGCCAAGATGGGACTAGCGGCTACAATGAGCAGTTCTTC. Residues: CASSQDGTSGYNEQFF.

The chain uses TRBV5-6 and TRBJ1-2, with D possibly being TRBD1 (5 bases). Germline lookup yields CDR1 SGHDT and CDR2 YYEEEE. This CDR3 is 15 amino acids long. Trimming took 0 bases from V and 2 from J, leaving 11 bases between them. The CDR3 loop is CASSLGSGLNYGYTF. In DNA form, the CDR3 reads TGTGCCAGCAGCTTGGGCTCAGGGCTGAACTATGGCTACACCTTC.

The rearrangement uses TRBV21-1 and TRBJ1-5; TRBD1, the table's D call, was not compared with the DNA. TRBV21-1 is given as a pseudogene. The CDR3 consists of 16 residues. The CDR3 here is CASSGTGGDSNQPQHF. The DNA of the CDR3 is TGTGCCAGCAGCGGGACAGGGGGGGATAGCAATCAGCCCCAGCATTTT.

This clone was seen a single time. The chain recombines TRBV19 with TRBJ1-1; D gene uncertain. Trimming removed 5 bases at V and 2 bases at J, with 15 bases between. The germline V gene encodes CDR1 LNHDA and CDR2 SQIVND (reference sequence). The CDR3 runs to 15 residues. The CDR3 here is CASSVVPDFNTEAFF. The CDR3 nucleotides read TGTGCCAGTAGTGTGGTTCCAGATTTTAACACTGAAGCTTTCTTT.

The chain recombines TRBV9 with TRBJ2-1; TRBD1 agrees at 7 bases. Losses at the gene ends were 3 bases for V and 6 bases for J; bases not matched to a gene: 6. Germline lookup yields CDR1 SGDLS and CDR2 YYNGEE. The CDR3 is 14 amino acids. DNA for the CDR3: TGTGCCAGCAGCGGCCGGGACAGTCTCAATGAGCAGTTCTTC. The encoded protein is CASSGRDSLNEQFF.

The chain recombines TRBV6-5 with TRBJ2-6, with 10 nucleotides matching TRBD1. The CDR3 is 15 residues long. Trimming at V came to 6 bases and at J to 2 bases, leaving 1 base not matched to a gene. Germline V CDR1 and CDR2: MNHEY, SVGAGI. The CDR3 DNA is TGTGCCAGCAGGACAGGGGGCGCTGGGGCCAACGTCCTGACTTTC. Its translation is CASRTGGAGANVLTF.

The chain recombines TRBV18 with TRBJ1-2; a weak D match, TRBD1 (5 bases). The CDR3 consists of 14 residues. V lost 1 base and J 5 bases, leaving 11 bases between the germline ends. Germline V gives CDR1 KGHSH, CDR2 LQKENI. DNA of the CDR3: TGTGCCAGCTCACCACGGACAACCTCTTATGGCTACACCTTC. Protein: CASSPRTTSYGYTF.

Note on this clone: The junction does not match germline at one end; this may be a read error. The V call is TRBV19, the J call TRBJ1-2; D might be TRBD1 (5 bases). The CDR3 has 14 amino acids. Germline CDR1 reads LNHDA; CDR2 reads SQIVND (reference sequence). CDR3 amino acids: CASSLEGQGGGYTF. Here the CDR3 DNA reads TGTGCCAGTAGTCTAGAGGGCCAGGGTGGAGGCTACACCTTC.